A selection of T cell receptor beta chains follows, all from one sample in a study of T cell responses to AZD1222 COVID-19 vaccine. Data came from immunoSEQ multiplex PCR; TCRdb stores just in-frame clones and leaves some out. The sample lists 95,000 to 150,000 clones; roughly nine tenths were seen once. Sequences were derived from peripheral blood, sampled on day 0 of AZD1222 vaccination. These receptors came from an adult in good health. The CDR3 runs from the conserved cysteine through the conserved F or W. Fields, in order: J gene, V gene, CDR3 protein.

j_gene: TRBJ1-6; v_gene: TRBV20-1; CDR3aa: CSARGAGDNSPLHF
j_gene: TRBJ1-2; v_gene: TRBV27; CDR3aa: CASSLDPPGPSGYTF
j_gene: TRBJ1-1; v_gene: TRBV7-9; CDR3aa: CASSFPNTEAFF
j_gene: TRBJ2-5; v_gene: TRBV7-6; CDR3aa: CASSFSRETQYF
j_gene: TRBJ2-5; v_gene: TRBV4-2; CDR3aa: CASSLEIQETQYF
j_gene: TRBJ2-7; v_gene: TRBV7-2; CDR3aa: CASSLDFRDEQYF
j_gene: TRBJ2-3; v_gene: TRBV3-1/TRBV3-2; CDR3aa: CASSQARGTSGGWSPDTQYF
j_gene: TRBJ1-4; v_gene: TRBV28; CDR3aa: CASSLIPGGGTNEKLFF
j_gene: TRBJ2-7; v_gene: TRBV4-2; CDR3aa: CASSLAAGGYEQYF
j_gene: TRBJ1-3; v_gene: TRBV6-5; CDR3aa: CASSLGGSGNTIYF
j_gene: TRBJ2-2; v_gene: TRBV7-7; CDR3aa: CASSQTGGQDTGELFF
j_gene: TRBJ1-5; v_gene: TRBV11-2; CDR3aa: CASSLEGWGNQPQHF
j_gene: TRBJ2-7; v_gene: TRBV7-2; CDR3aa: CASSLVGQAPNYEQYF
j_gene: TRBJ2-6; v_gene: TRBV6-5; CDR3aa: CASSSRAANVLTF
j_gene: TRBJ2-7; v_gene: TRBV24-1; CDR3aa: CATSLGATPSYEQYF
j_gene: TRBJ1-1; v_gene: TRBV9; CDR3aa: CASSVGFGTEAFF
j_gene: TRBJ2-1; v_gene: TRBV27; CDR3aa: CASSPSIGQGVGNEQFF
j_gene: TRBJ2-1; v_gene: TRBV10-3; CDR3aa: CAISEPGLAEQFF
j_gene: TRBJ2-5; v_gene: TRBV19; CDR3aa: CASRWTGSGTQYF
j_gene: TRBJ1-5; v_gene: TRBV20-1; CDR3aa: CSASNPLRDSNQPQHF
j_gene: TRBJ2-3; v_gene: TRBV7-9; CDR3aa: CASPSLGDTQYF
j_gene: TRBJ2-7; v_gene: TRBV6-5; CDR3aa: CASNPLGAPEQYF
j_gene: TRBJ1-1; v_gene: TRBV19; CDR3aa: CASSNSGNTEAFF
j_gene: TRBJ2-7; v_gene: TRBV5-1; CDR3aa: CASRGVDSYEQYF
j_gene: TRBJ1-2; v_gene: TRBV28; CDR3aa: CASSSASLRDRVGVAYGYTF
j_gene: TRBJ2-1; v_gene: TRBV12-3/TRBV12-4; CDR3aa: CASSLSGRVEQFF
j_gene: TRBJ1-1; v_gene: TRBV4-3; CDR3aa: CASSHGTGGITEAFF
j_gene: TRBJ1-5; v_gene: TRBV6-2/TRBV6-3; CDR3aa: CASSYSNSNQPQHF
j_gene: TRBJ1-1; v_gene: TRBV3-1/TRBV3-2; CDR3aa: CASVRDGSNTEAFF
j_gene: TRBJ1-2; v_gene: TRBV2; CDR3aa: CASPEGTGGLGYTF
j_gene: TRBJ1-1; v_gene: TRBV5-1; CDR3aa: CASSLVGATEAFF
j_gene: TRBJ2-7; v_gene: TRBV28; CDR3aa: CASRLTQYEQYF
j_gene: TRBJ2-1; v_gene: TRBV7-2; CDR3aa: CASSQDYNEQFF
j_gene: TRBJ2-1; v_gene: TRBV2; CDR3aa: CASSSGTSDEQFF
j_gene: TRBJ1-1; v_gene: TRBV28; CDR3aa: CASSLVYEAFF
j_gene: TRBJ2-5; v_gene: TRBV5-1; CDR3aa: CASSLVDGPQETQYF
j_gene: TRBJ2-3; v_gene: TRBV28; CDR3aa: CASSSTIERSDTQYF
j_gene: TRBJ2-7; v_gene: TRBV7-8; CDR3aa: CASSSTSSSYEQYF
j_gene: TRBJ2-7; v_gene: TRBV11-2; CDR3aa: CASSLGRHEQYF
j_gene: TRBJ2-7; v_gene: TRBV5-1; CDR3aa: CASSSRQGHSYEQYF
j_gene: TRBJ2-3; v_gene: TRBV9; CDR3aa: CASSVLGATDTQYF
j_gene: TRBJ1-4; v_gene: TRBV4-1; CDR3aa: CASTTGFSGEKLFF
j_gene: TRBJ1-2; v_gene: TRBV4-2; CDR3aa: CASSQGIQGSGNYGYTF
j_gene: TRBJ2-1; v_gene: TRBV7-8; CDR3aa: CASSGRIREGTNEQFF
j_gene: TRBJ1-5; v_gene: TRBV9; CDR3aa: CASSVGTGLNQPQHF
j_gene: TRBJ1-6; v_gene: TRBV7-9; CDR3aa: CASSFRPGNSPLHF
j_gene: TRBJ1-2; v_gene: TRBV19; CDR3aa: CASSPGQGGYGYTF
j_gene: TRBJ2-7; v_gene: TRBV19; CDR3aa: CASSIRWRGLDEQYF
j_gene: TRBJ2-7; v_gene: TRBV24-1; CDR3aa: CATSDSGRAYEQYF
j_gene: TRBJ2-1; v_gene: TRBV7-9; CDR3aa: CASSSNRDRGTDEQFF
j_gene: TRBJ1-1; v_gene: TRBV4-1; CDR3aa: CASSPVTESNTEAFF
j_gene: TRBJ2-7; v_gene: TRBV2; CDR3aa: CASSGNFNEQYF
j_gene: TRBJ2-7; v_gene: TRBV15; CDR3aa: CATSRKRGAHYEQYF
j_gene: TRBJ1-2; v_gene: TRBV5-4; CDR3aa: CASSPGTGDLYGYTF